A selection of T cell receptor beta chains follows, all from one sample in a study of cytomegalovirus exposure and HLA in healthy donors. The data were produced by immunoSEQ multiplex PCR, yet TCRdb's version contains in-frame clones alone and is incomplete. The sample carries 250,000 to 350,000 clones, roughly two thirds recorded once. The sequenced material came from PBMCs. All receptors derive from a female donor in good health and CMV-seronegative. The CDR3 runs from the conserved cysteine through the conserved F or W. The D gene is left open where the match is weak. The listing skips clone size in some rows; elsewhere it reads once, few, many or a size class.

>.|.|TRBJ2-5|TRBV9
CASSLGLREIQYF
TGTGCCAGCAGCCTCGGACTGAGAGAGATCCAGTACTTC
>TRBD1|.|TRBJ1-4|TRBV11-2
CASSLAGTGGEKLFF
TGTGCCAGCAGCTTAGCTGGGACAGGAGGAGAAAAACTGTTTTTT
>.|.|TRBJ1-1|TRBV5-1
CASSLGGVNTEAFF
TGCGCCAGCAGCTTGGGGGGGGTGAACACTGAAGCTTTCTTT
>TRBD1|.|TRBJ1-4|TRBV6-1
CASSEGDRIREKLFF
TGTGCCAGCAGTGAAGGGGACAGGATAAGGGAAAAACTGTTTTTT
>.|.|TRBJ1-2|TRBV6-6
CASSKTANLYGYTF
TGTGCCAGCAGCAAGACAGCAAACCTCTATGGCTACACCTTC
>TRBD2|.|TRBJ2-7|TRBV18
CASSPSGRYEQYF
TGTGCCAGCTCCCCTAGCGGGAGGTACGAGCAGTACTTC
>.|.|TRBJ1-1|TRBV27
CASSLAGMNTEAFF
TGTGCCAGCAGTCTAGCAGGCATGAACACTGAAGCTTTCTTT
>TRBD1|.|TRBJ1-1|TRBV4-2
CASSQDLTGAMNTEAFF
TGTGCCAGCAGCCAAGATCTCACAGGGGCAATGAACACTGAAGCTTTCTTT
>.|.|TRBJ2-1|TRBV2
CASRDSVSYNEQFF
TGTGCCAGCAGGGACTCAGTCTCCTACAATGAGCAGTTCTTC
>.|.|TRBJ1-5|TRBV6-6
CASSYGGGNQPQHF
TGTGCCAGCAGTTACGGGGGGGGGAATCAGCCCCAGCATTTT
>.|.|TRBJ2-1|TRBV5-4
CASSLDPGVSFNEQFF
TGTGCCAGCAGCTTAGACCCCGGGGTCAGCTTCAATGAGCAGTTCTTC
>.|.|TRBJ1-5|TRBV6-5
CASSYAGERPQHF
TGTGCCAGCAGTTACGCAGGGGAGCGGCCCCAGCATTTT
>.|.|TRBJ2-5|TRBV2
CASRRGQETQYF
TGTGCCAGCAGGCGCGGGCAAGAGACCCAGTACTTC
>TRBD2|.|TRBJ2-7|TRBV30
CAWSAGLAGVQYF
TGTGCCTGGAGTGCGGGACTAGCGGGAGTGCAGTACTTC
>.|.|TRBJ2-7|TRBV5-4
CASSLAAGTSYEQYF
TGTGCCAGCAGCTTGGCAGCGGGCACGTCCTACGAGCAGTACTTC
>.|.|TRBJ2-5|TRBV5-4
CASSLEGVHETQYF
TGTGCCAGCAGCTTAGAGGGAGTCCACGAGACCCAGTACTTC
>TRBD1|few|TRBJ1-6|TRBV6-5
CASSYSGQGRTPLHF
TGTGCCAGCAGTTACTCCGGACAGGGGAGGACGCCCCTCCACTTT
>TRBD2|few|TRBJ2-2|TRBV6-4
CASSLAGATGELFF
TGTGCCAGCTCCCTAGCGGGAGCCACCGGGGAGCTGTTTTTT
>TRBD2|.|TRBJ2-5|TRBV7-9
CASSLVLAGGRETQYF
TGTGCCAGCAGCTTAGTGCTAGCGGGAGGGAGAGAGACCCAGTACTTC
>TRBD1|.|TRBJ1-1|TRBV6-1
CASSHGTGGVTEAFF
TGTGCCAGCAGTCACGGGACAGGGGGAGTCACTGAAGCTTTCTTT
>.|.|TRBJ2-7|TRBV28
CASTLFRVGIDEQYF
TGTGCCAGCACCCTTTTCAGGGTTGGTATCGACGAGCAGTACTTC
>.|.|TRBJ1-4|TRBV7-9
CASSSSNEKLFF
TGTGCCAGCAGCTCCTCTAATGAAAAACTGTTTTTT
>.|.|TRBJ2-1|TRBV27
CASSLAGVIGNEQFF
TGTGCCAGCAGTTTAGCCGGGGTAATTGGGAATGAGCAGTTCTTC
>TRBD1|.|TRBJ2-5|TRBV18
CASSPLDRGQTQYF
TGTGCCAGCTCACCGTTGGACAGGGGTCAGACCCAGTACTTC
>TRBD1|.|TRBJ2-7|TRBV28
CASSPGTGFYEQYF
TGTGCCAGCAGTCCCGGGACAGGGTTCTACGAGCAGTACTTC
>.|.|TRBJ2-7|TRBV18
CASSPTVTYEQYF
TGTGCCAGCTCACCAACAGTGACCTACGAGCAGTACTTC
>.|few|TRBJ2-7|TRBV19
CASSSDGESYEQYF
TGTGCCAGTAGTTCGGACGGGGAGTCCTACGAGCAGTACTTC
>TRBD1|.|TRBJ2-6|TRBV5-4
CASSSGQGILSGANVLTF
TGTGCCAGCAGCTCCGGACAGGGCATACTCTCTGGGGCCAACGTCCTGACTTTC
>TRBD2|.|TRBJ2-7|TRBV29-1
CSVVRAGEHGQYF
TGCAGCGTTGTTAGGGCGGGAGAACACGGGCAGTACTTC
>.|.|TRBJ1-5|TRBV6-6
CAGEKTGSNQPQHF
TGTGCCGGGGAGAAAACAGGGTCCAATCAGCCCCAGCATTTT
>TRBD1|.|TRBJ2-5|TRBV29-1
CSAKAGTGEETQYF
TGCAGCGCCAAAGCCGGGACAGGGGAAGAGACCCAGTACTTC
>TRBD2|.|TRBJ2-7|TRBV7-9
CSSSLSPGLAVDRLYEQYF
TGTTCCAGCAGCTTATCTCCGGGACTAGCGGTCGACCGCCTCTACGAGCAGTACTTC
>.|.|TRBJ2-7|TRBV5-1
CASSRISGTDYEQYF
TGCGCCAGCAGCCGGATATCCGGGACTGACTACGAGCAGTACTTC
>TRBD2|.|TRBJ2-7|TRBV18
CASSPTSPSYEQYF
TGTGCCAGCTCACCGACTAGCCCCTCCTACGAGCAGTACTTC
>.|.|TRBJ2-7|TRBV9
CASSAGGLNEQYF
TGTGCCAGCAGCGCCGGGGGATTGAACGAGCAGTACTTC
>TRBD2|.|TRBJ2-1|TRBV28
CASSSGTSGNNEQFF
TGTGCCAGCAGTTCCGGGACTAGCGGCAACAATGAGCAGTTCTTC
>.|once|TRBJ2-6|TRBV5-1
CASSSQEFGANVLTF
TGCGCCAGCAGCAGCCAGGAATTTGGGGCCAACGTCCTGACTTTC
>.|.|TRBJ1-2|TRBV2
CASSGGGRNYGYTF
TGTGCCAGCAGTGGGGGGGGCCGTAACTATGGCTACACCTTC
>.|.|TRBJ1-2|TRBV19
CASSIAEGYGYTF
TGTGCCAGTAGTATCGCAGAGGGCTATGGCTACACCTTC
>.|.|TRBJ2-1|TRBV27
CASSNPTGNNEQFF
TGTGCCAGCAGTAACCCGACAGGCAACAATGAGCAGTTCTTC
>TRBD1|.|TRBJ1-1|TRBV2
CASAQTGARTEAFF
TGTGCCAGTGCCCAAACAGGGGCACGTACTGAAGCTTTCTTT
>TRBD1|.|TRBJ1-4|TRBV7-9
CASSPGQINEKLFF
TGTGCCAGCAGCCCGGGACAGATTAATGAAAAACTGTTTTTT
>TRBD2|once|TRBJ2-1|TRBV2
CASKGGRALNEQFF
TGTGCCAGCAAGGGCGGGAGGGCATTGAATGAGCAGTTCTTC